This T cell receptor (beta chain) was recovered during a study of blood T cell repertoires in COVID-19. Turning to the study itself: T cells, B-cell-depleted T cells, or PBMCs provided the cDNA or gDNA that served as material.

Authors' data handling: The assay estimated nucleated cells by amplifying reference gene primers. The assay was immunoSEQ multiplex PCR, and TCRdb's table has in-frame clones only and misses some. That table gives V, J and clone size, and the DNA gave D and trimming. The repertoire holds under 250,000 clones, with roughly 80% as singletons. Germline CDR1 is SGHRS and CDR2 is YFSETQ. Trimming removed 4 bases from V and 4 bases from J, with 11 bases in between. The CDR3 is 14 residues long. The sequence derives from a woman between 25 and 40 years old who had recovered from COVID-19. V is TRBV5-1 and J is TRBJ2-2; a possible D gene is TRBD2 (6 bases). The sequenced sample consisted of peripheral blood. CDR3 sequence reads: CASSQTSSTGELFF. As DNA, the CDR3 is TGCGCCAGCAGCCAAACTAGCAGCACCGGGGAGCTGTTTTTT. The entire variable domain, with the rest obtained from reference TRBV5-1 and TRBJ2-2, is as follows: KAGVTQTPRYLIKTRGQQVTLSCSPISGHRSVSWYQQTPGQGLQFLFEYFSETQRNKGNFPGRFSGRQFSNSRSEMNVSTLELGDSALYLCASSQTSSTGELFFGEGSRLTVL.